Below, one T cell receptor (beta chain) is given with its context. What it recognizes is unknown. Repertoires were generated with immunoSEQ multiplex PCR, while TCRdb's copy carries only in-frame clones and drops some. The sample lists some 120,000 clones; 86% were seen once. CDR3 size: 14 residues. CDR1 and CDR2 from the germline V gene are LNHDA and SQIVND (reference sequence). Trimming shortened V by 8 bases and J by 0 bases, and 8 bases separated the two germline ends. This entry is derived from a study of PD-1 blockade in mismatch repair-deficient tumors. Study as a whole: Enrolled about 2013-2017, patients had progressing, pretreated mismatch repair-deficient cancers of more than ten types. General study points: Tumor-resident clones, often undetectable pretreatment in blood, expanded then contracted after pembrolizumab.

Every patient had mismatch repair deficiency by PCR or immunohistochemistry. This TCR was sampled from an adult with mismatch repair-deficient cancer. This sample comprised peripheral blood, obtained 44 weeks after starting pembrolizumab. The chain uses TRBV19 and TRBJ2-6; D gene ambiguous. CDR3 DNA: TGTGCCAGTCGGTTCAGCTCTGGGGCCAACGTCCTGACTTTC. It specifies CASRFSSGANVLTF.